This entry describes one T cell receptor beta chain. It may be a read error: a sequence one base away is much more abundant. The data stem from a study of T cell clonality in common variable immunodeficiency. Sequencing was performed with immunoSEQ multiplex PCR; in TCRdb, only in-frame clones are kept and a portion is missing. The repertoire consists of 45,000 to 55,000 clones, none detected only once. This receptor was taken from a person between 18 and 75 years old in good health. What was sequenced was peripheral blood mononuclear cells.

The DNA read from the CDR3 is TGTGCCAGCAGCTTGGCCGGGGACTACAATGAG. Amino acid sequence: CASSLAGDYNE. The full CDR3 is CASSLAGDYNEQFF. The chain combines TRBV7-2 with TRBJ2-1; TRBD2 might be the D (5 bases). The CDR3 goes on 3 residues after the read ends, and that part is filled in from the germline J gene. Germline V CDR1 and CDR2: SGHTA, FQGNSA. The CDR3 covers 14 residues. The V and J ends lost 3 bases and 3 bases respectively, with 9 bases between them.